These 31 T cell receptor beta chains were sequenced from one sample in a study of blood T cell repertoires in COVID-19 (dated by TCRdb to the early 2020s). The method was the immunoSEQ multiplex PCR assay. TCRdb limited this immuneACCESS table to in-frame rearrangements with V and J called. A share of clones is missing; checked studies link under half to unresolved V genes, and the rest is unexplained. The table for this sample lists 200,000 to 250,000 clones; around 87% of them were counted only once. The ten most abundant clones make up about 6% of the sample. Sequencing input: PBMCs or T cells enriched from blood (not recorded which). The receptors shown here come from a young woman with acute COVID-19.

V usage is TRBV4-2 and J usage is TRBJ1-2; TRBD1 aligns across 7 bases. The trim removed 4 bases at V and 6 bases at J, leaving 5 bases unmatched. CDR1 LGHNA and CDR2 YNFKEQ come from the germline V gene. The CDR3 is 13 residues long. Here the CDR3 reads CASSRDRVDGYTF. DNA of the CDR3: TGTGCCAGCAGCCGAGACAGGGTCGATGGCTACACCTTC.

This chain connects TRBV7-9 to TRBJ1-2, with no clear D. Germline V gene lookup returns CDR1 SEHNR and CDR2 FQNEAQ (reference sequence). The CDR3 runs 13 residues. V was shortened by 1 base and J by 8 bases, with 11 bases between the two germline ends. In DNA, the CDR3 is TGTGCCAGCAGCTTAGGGAGGCCGGGGGGCTACACCTTC. Translation gives CASSLGRPGGYTF. The entire variable domain, with the rest obtained from reference TRBV7-9 and TRBJ1-2, is as follows: DTGVSQNPRHKITKRGQNVTFRCDPISEHNRLYWYRQTLGQGPEFLTYFQNEAQLEKSRLLSDRFSAERPKGSFSTLEIQRTEQGDSAMYLCASSLGRPGGYTFGSGTRLTVV.

The chain employs TRBV2 and TRBJ1-4, with 7 bases aligning to TRBD1. The V gene's germline CDR1 is SNHLY and CDR2 FYNNEI. The ends lost 8 bases at V and 1 base at J; junction bases unmatched: 7. This CDR3 has 15 amino acids. CDR3 amino acids: CASSGQLLTNEKLFF. CDR3 DNA sequence: TGTGCCAGCTCGGGACAGCTCCTAACTAATGAAAAACTGTTTTTT.

This clone was seen more than once but under ten times. Within the sample, other DNA sequences also encode this same CDR3. The rearrangement joins TRBV29-1 to TRBJ2-2; TRBD1 matches at 8 bases. Germline V gives CDR1 SQVTM, CDR2 ANQGSEA. CDR3 length: 13 residues. The V segment lost 5 bases and the J segment 6 bases; nucleotides outside the gene matches: 5. In nucleotides, the CDR3 is TGCAGCGTTCAAACGACAGGGGCCGGGGAGCTGTTTTTT. Its translation: CSVQTTGAGELFF.

This clone was seen just once. The chain combines TRBV4-1 with TRBJ1-5; tentative D call: TRBD1 (6 bases). V lost 0 bases, J lost 6 bases, and 21 bases lay in between. Looked up from germline, CDR1 is MGHRA and CDR2 is YSYEKL. The CDR3 loop spans 18 amino acids. CDR3 loop: CASSQDPPVRGSSQPQHF. CDR3 DNA: TGCGCCAGCAGCCAAGATCCCCCTGTAAGGGGGAGTAGTCAGCCCCAGCATTTT.

The CDR3 sequence: CASSRTLGGEAFF. Here the CDR3 DNA reads TGTGCCAGCAGTCGAACCCTCGGTGGTGAAGCTTTCTTT. V gene TRBV6-5 combines with J gene TRBJ1-1; D unclear. Trimming stripped 5 bases from V and 7 bases from J, with 14 bases between. The germline V gene encodes CDR1 MNHEY and CDR2 SVGAGI. The CDR3 has 13 amino acids.

The genes are TRBV7-3 and TRBJ2-2; 11 bases agree with TRBD1. V trimming: 5 bases; J trimming: 3 bases; junction bases outside the gene matches: 8. In germline, CDR1 is SGHTA, CDR2 FQGTGA. CDR3 size: 17 residues. In nucleotides, the CDR3 is TGTGCCAGCAGCCCCAGACCGGGACAGGGGGACACCGGGGAGCTGTTTTTT. It codes for CASSPRPGQGDTGELFF. The variable domain in full, completed from reference TRBV7-3 and TRBJ2-2, reads GAGVSQTPSNKVTEKGKYVELRCDPISGHTALYWYRQSLGQGPEFLIYFQGTGAADDSGLPNDRFFAVRPEGSVSTLKIQRTERGDSAVYLCASSPRPGQGDTGELFFGEGSRLTVL.

The V call is TRBV20-1, the J call TRBJ2-7, with TRBD2 identical over 8 bases. J lost 6 bases, V lost 6 bases, and 4 bases had no gene match. The germline gives CDR1 DFQATT, CDR2 SNEGSKA (reference sequence). The CDR3 covers 11 residues. Here the CDR3 DNA reads TGCAGTGCCACGACTAGCGCCGAGCAGTACTTC. This gives the protein CSATTSAEQYF.

The CDR3 is CASSYSTLYEQYF. The CDR3 DNA sequence: TGTGCCAGCAGTTACTCGACACTGTACGAGCAGTACTTC. This rearrangement joins TRBV6-2 or TRBV6-3 to TRBJ2-7, with D hard to call. CDR1 and CDR2 from the germline V gene are MNHEY and SVGEGT. Trimming stripped 0 bases from V and 4 bases from J, with 7 bases between. There are 13 residues in the CDR3.

This chain uses TRBV28 with TRBJ2-5; 9 bases line up with TRBD1. The trim removed 6 bases at V and 10 bases at J, leaving 12 bases unmatched. Germline V gene data show CDR1 as MDHEN and CDR2 as SYDVKM. The CDR3 consists of 14 residues. The DNA of the CDR3 is TGTGCCAGCAGACCTTGGACAGGGGCGGGAAGCCAGTACTTC. Translation gives CASRPWTGAGSQYF.

This clone was seen only once. The chain links TRBV27 to TRBJ2-5, with 10 nucleotides matching TRBD1. Trimming took 5 bases from V and 1 from J; bases not matched to a gene: 10. Germline values: CDR1 MNHEY, CDR2 SMNVEV (reference sequence). This CDR3 spans 17 amino acids. The CDR3 protein is CASSPRTGGLSQETQYF. The CDR3, as DNA: TGTGCCAGCAGTCCTCGGACAGGGGGACTTTCCCAAGAGACCCAGTACTTC.

V gene TRBV19 combines with J gene TRBJ2-2, with a weak D call TRBD1 (5 bases). The CDR3 sequence is 14 residues long. V was cut by 6 bases and J by 1 base, with 9 bases left in between. Germline-derived CDR1 and CDR2 are LNHDA and SQIVND (reference sequence). CDR3 loop: CASRSRGNTGELFF. In DNA form, the CDR3 reads TGTGCCAGTAGGTCTAGGGGGAACACCGGGGAGCTGTTTTTT.

The V gene is TRBV5-1, the J gene TRBJ2-7; the D gene is possibly TRBD1 (5 bases). Germline V gene sequence: CDR1 SGHRS, CDR2 YFSETQ. V was trimmed by 2 bases and J by 2 bases, leaving 11 bases between them. CDR3 length: 14 amino acids. The DNA of the CDR3 is TGCGCCAGCAGCTTTAGGGGATTAGCCTACGAGCAGTACTTC. Protein: CASSFRGLAYEQYF.

The V and J genes are TRBV6-5 and TRBJ1-2, with D maybe TRBD1 (5 bases). Trimming took off 7 bases at V and 8 bases at J, with 17 bases between the two ends. CDR1 MNHEY and CDR2 SVGAGI come from the germline V gene. This CDR3 spans 13 amino acids. The CDR3: CASKGRVGYGYTF. CDR3 nucleotide sequence: TGTGCCAGCAAAGGCAGGGTTGGATACGGCTACACCTTC.

This clone was detected a few times. The chain uses TRBV11-2 and TRBJ2-1; the D gene is possibly TRBD1 (6 bases). From germline, CDR1 is SGHAT and CDR2 FQNNGV. The V and J ends lost 1 base and 13 bases respectively, with 17 bases between them. The CDR3 totals 14 residues. The CDR3 spells CASSLVFSRGYQFF. DNA of the CDR3: TGTGCCAGCAGCTTAGTCTTTTCCAGGGGCTATCAGTTCTTC.

This clone was counted between two and nine times. This chain connects TRBV11-1 to TRBJ1-5; no clear D. The length of the CDR3 is 13 residues. In germline, CDR1 is SGHAT, CDR2 FQDESV (reference sequence). The V end was cut by 5 bases, the J end by 6 bases, with 11 bases between. The CDR3 DNA follows: TGTGCCAGCAGCCCGGGGTTCCGTCAGCCCCAGCATTTT. Amino acids: CASSPGFRQPQHF.

This rearrangement joins TRBV18 to TRBJ1-5, with TRBD1 matching 7 bases. The CDR3 loop spans 18 amino acids. After removal of 1 base from V and 3 bases from J, the junction contained 12 bases not matched to a gene. Germline lookup yields CDR1 KGHSH and CDR2 LQKENI. CDR3 in amino acids: CASSPQELGTVYNQPQHF. The CDR3 nucleotides read TGTGCCAGCTCACCACAGGAATTAGGGACAGTCTACAATCAGCCCCAGCATTTT.

This rearrangement joins TRBV2 to TRBJ1-4, with TRBD1 matching over 8 bases. The CDR3 spans 14 residues. CDR1 is SNHLY, CDR2 FYNNEI, per germline. Trimming took 11 bases from V and 7 from J; bases not matched to a gene: 12. CDR3 region: CAGREQGVTEKLFF. CDR3 sequence (DNA): TGTGCCGGCCGGGAACAGGGGGTGACTGAAAAACTGTTTTTT.

This sequence joins TRBV4-1 and TRBJ1-5, with 8 bases matching TRBD1. V lost 6 bases, J lost 2 bases, and 9 bases stayed unmatched. Germline CDR1 reads MGHRA; CDR2 reads YSYEKL. The CDR3 contains 16 residues. The CDR3 reads CASSLTAGQGNQPQHF. In nucleotides, the CDR3 is TGCGCCAGCAGTCTTACCGCGGGACAGGGCAATCAGCCCCAGCATTTT.

The chain joins TRBV7-2 to TRBJ2-5; TRBD2 is a possible D gene (5 bases). Trimming shortened V by 3 bases and J by 5 bases, and 10 bases separated the two germline ends. This CDR3 spans 13 amino acids. Germline-derived CDR1 and CDR2 are SGHTA and FQGNSA. The chain's CDR3 is CASSFAGGETQYF. As DNA, the CDR3 is TGTGCCAGCAGCTTTGCGGGTGGGGAGACCCAGTACTTC.

The rearrangement joins TRBV28 to TRBJ1-1; D is perhaps TRBD1 (6 bases). Germline V CDR1 and CDR2: MDHEN, SYDVKM. The CDR3 length is 15 residues. The DNA of the CDR3 is TGTGGAGTTAACGGGGGGGGCTGGCGGAACACTGAAGCTTTCTTT. As protein: CGVNGGGWRNTEAFF.

This chain joins TRBV19 and TRBJ2-7; D is possibly TRBD2 (6 bases). Per germline, CDR1 LNHDA and CDR2 SQIVND (reference sequence). The CDR3 runs to 14 residues. V was clipped by 3 bases and J by 3 bases, with 12 bases between them. The CDR3 region has the DNA TGTGCCAGTAGTATCGTGACTAGTAGCTACGAGCAGTACTTC. Translating it yields CASSIVTSSYEQYF.

In this sample, this clone turned up once. The rearrangement uses TRBV28 and TRBJ1-1; 9 nucleotides line up with TRBD1. Germline lookup yields CDR1 MDHEN and CDR2 SYDVKM. This CDR3 is built from 14 residues. V lost 5 bases to trimming and J lost 6 bases; unmatched junction nucleotides: 7. The CDR3 protein is CASSAHRGLSEAFF. CDR3 sequence (DNA): TGTGCCAGCAGTGCTCACAGGGGGCTCTCTGAAGCTTTCTTT. The full variable domain, rest sourced from reference TRBV28 and TRBJ1-1, is DVKVTQSSRYLVKRTGEKVFLECVQDMDHENMFWYRQDPGLGLRLIYFSYDVKMKEKGDIPEGYSVSREKKERFSLILESASTNQTSMYLCASSAHRGLSEAFFGQGTRLTVV.

Here the CDR3 reads CASSLGTSYNEQFF. DNA for the CDR3: TGTGCCAGCAGTTTAGGGACTAGCTACAATGAGCAGTTCTTC. The genes are TRBV28 and TRBJ2-1; 8 bases match TRBD2. The J segment lost 3 bases and the V segment lost 2 bases, leaving 0 bases of the junction unmatched. The CDR3 is 14 residues long. Germline values: CDR1 MDHEN, CDR2 SYDVKM.

The count of this clone is one. This CDR3 is CASSSPRGGENEKLFF. In nucleotides, the CDR3 is TGTGCCAGCAGCTCGCCCCGCGGGGGAGAAAATGAAAAACTGTTTTTT. This chain links TRBV5-4 with TRBJ1-4; D perhaps matches TRBD1 (5 bases). Germline lookup yields CDR1 SGHNT and CDR2 YYREEE (reference sequence). There are 16 residues in the CDR3. V was pared by 3 bases and J by 5 bases, with 17 bases between.

This clone was recorded only once. The chain has TRBV15 and TRBJ1-1, with TRBD1 matching 7 bases. The CDR3 sequence is 16 residues long. Germline values: CDR1 LNHNV, CDR2 YYDKDF (reference sequence). The J segment lost 2 bases and the V segment lost 0 bases, leaving 6 bases of the junction unmatched. The CDR3 here is CATSRDTGAPNTEAFF. The DNA of the CDR3 is TGTGCCACCAGCAGAGATACAGGGGCGCCAAACACTGAAGCTTTCTTT. Combining the CDR3 with reference TRBV15 and TRBJ1-1 gives the whole variable domain DAMVIQNPRYQVTQFGKPVTLSCSQTLNHNVMYWYQQKSSQAPKLLFHYYDKDFNNEADTPDNFQSRRPNTSFCFLDIRSPGLGDTAMYLCATSRDTGAPNTEAFFGQGTRLTVV.

The rearrangement links TRBV9 to TRBJ2-7; tentatively, D is TRBD1 (6 bases). Trimming took 0 bases from V and 3 from J, leaving 10 bases between them. The CDR3 contains 14 residues. Germline loops: CDR1 SGDLS, CDR2 YYNGEE. CDR3 DNA sequence: TGTGCCAGCAGCGTAGACCTCAGGGGCTACGAGCAGTACTTC. Protein product: CASSVDLRGYEQYF.

This chain joins TRBV30 and TRBJ1-3; weak D call: TRBD1 (5 bases). Trimming removed 0 bases from V and 2 bases from J, with 14 bases in between. Per germline, CDR1 GTSNPN and CDR2 SVGIG (reference sequence). CDR3 length: 16 residues. The CDR3 is CAWSVWQGFTGNTIYF. The CDR3 bases are TGTGCCTGGAGTGTATGGCAGGGTTTTACTGGAAACACCATATATTTT.

This clone was counted between two and nine times. As DNA, the CDR3 is TGCGCCAGCAGCCAAGACCGGGGGAGGACAGGGAATTCACCCCTCCACTTT. This sequence encodes CASSQDRGRTGNSPLHF. The chain recombines TRBV4-1 with TRBJ1-6, with TRBD1 matching 8 bases. The junction had 8 bases not matched to a gene; V was cut back by 0 bases and J by 7 bases. Germline V gene lookup returns CDR1 MGHRA and CDR2 YSYEKL. This CDR3 has 17 residues.

This clone was seen a few times. The chain links TRBV7-2 to TRBJ2-7, with 8 bases that match TRBD1. Germline V gives CDR1 SGHTA, CDR2 FQGNSA. With V trimmed by 6 bases and J by 1 base, 5 bases remained unmatched. CDR3 length: 14 amino acids. The CDR3 here is CASSNYRGSYEQYF. The CDR3 DNA follows: TGTGCCAGCAGTAACTACAGGGGGTCCTACGAGCAGTACTTC.

V and J are TRBV28 and TRBJ2-7, with D perhaps matching TRBD1 (6 bases). This CDR3 is built from 16 residues. V was pared by 5 bases and J by 0 bases, with 17 bases between. The germline V gene has CDR1 MDHEN and CDR2 SYDVKM. CDR3 nucleotide sequence: TGTGCCAGCAGTCAAACTGACAGGCGCCCCTCCTACGAGCAGTACTTC. Encoded protein: CASSQTDRRPSYEQYF.